The next 30 T cell receptor beta chains were all read from a single sample in a study of CXCR3-negative and CXCR3-positive naive CD8 T cells. Notes on the study in general: In CXCR3-positive naive cells, the TRB CDR3s were more hydrophobic than in CXCR3-negative naive cells.

For these TCRs, the target antigens are not known. cDNA libraries for TRB were generated by 5' RACE incorporating UMI labels. TCRdb reworked the 5' RACE reads into one entry per CDR3 protein, no DNA. The sample data list 65,000 to 90,000 distinct CDR3 sequences. Sequencing used naive CXCR3+ CD8+ T cells from blood. Subset noted: CD45RO-CCR7+CD27+CD95- naive CD8+ T cells expressing CXCR3 (TNR3+). All receptors come from a human donor in good health. Some clones in this sample may be carry-over from other donors' samples.

This chain joins TRBV12-3 or TRBV12-4 and TRBJ2-1; TCRdb reports TRBD1, a call that lacks DNA to check it against. The CDR3 runs to 13 residues. The CDR3 is CASSYRQGRGEFF.

The chain combines TRBV18 with TRBJ2-2. The CDR3 extends over 12 amino acids. CDR1 is KGHSH and CDR2 is LQKENI in the germline V gene. This CDR3 is CASSPVPGELFF.

The rearrangement uses TRBV4-1 and TRBJ2-1. There are 15 residues in the CDR3. In germline, CDR1 is MGHRA, CDR2 YSYEKL. The CDR3 loop reads CASSQDRSGLNEQFF.

The J gene is TRBJ2-7, the V gene TRBV27; TCRdb returns TRBD2, unconfirmable since there is no DNA. Per germline, CDR1 MNHEY and CDR2 SMNVEV (reference sequence). The CDR3 contains 13 residues. This CDR3 reads CASSFGLAGERYF.

The chain recombines TRBV5-1 with TRBJ2-3. Germline-derived CDR1 and CDR2 are SGHRS and YFSETQ. This CDR3 comprises 14 residues. The CDR3 spells CASSSRRPTDTQYF.

The rearrangement links TRBV28 to TRBJ1-1; TCRdb selects TRBD1, and the lack of DNA leaves this call unchecked. The CDR3 sequence is 14 residues long. The germline V gene encodes CDR1 MDHEN and CDR2 SYDVKM. The CDR3 reads CASSLDSRGTEAFF.

The rearrangement joins TRBV7-9 to TRBJ1-5; absent DNA, TCRdb's TRBD1 call cannot be checked. Germline V CDR1 and CDR2: SEHNR, FQNEAQ (reference sequence). CDR3 length: 13 residues. The CDR3 sequence is CASSSPGAQPQHF.

The V gene is TRBV12-3 or TRBV12-4, the J gene TRBJ1-1. This CDR3 is 16 amino acids long. The CDR3: CASSLGVRQMNTEAFF.

V is TRBV27 and J is TRBJ2-3; the D gene TCRdb calls, TRBD2, cannot be checked with no DNA. The CDR3 sequence is 13 residues long. CDR1 and CDR2 (germline): MNHEY, SMNVEV (reference sequence). CDR3 sequence: CASSRAGSDTQYF.

The genes are TRBV10-3 and TRBJ2-7; TCRdb proposes TRBD1, but this gene call is untestable without DNA. CDR1 ENHRY and CDR2 SYGVKD come from the germline V gene. The CDR3 extends over 11 amino acids. CDR3: CAMGQAYEQYF.

This chain links TRBV12-3 or TRBV12-4 with TRBJ2-5; TCRdb proposes TRBD1, but this gene call is untestable without DNA. The CDR3 contains 12 residues. The CDR3: CASSFGGETQYF.

The chain joins TRBV11-3 to TRBJ2-3; the TCRdb D gene call, TRBD2, has no DNA to confirm it. The CDR3 extends over 17 amino acids. The germline V gene encodes CDR1 SGHNT and CDR2 YENEEA. The CDR3 spells CASSLAGLPLGTDTQYF.

V gene TRBV29-1 combines with J gene TRBJ2-3; TCRdb names TRBD1, which stays unverified in the absence of DNA. Looked up from germline, CDR1 is SQVTM and CDR2 is ANQGSEA. The length of the CDR3 is 12 residues. CDR3: CSVGLGADTQYF.

The gene calls are TRBV29-1 and TRBJ2-5; absent DNA, TCRdb's TRBD2 call cannot be checked. The CDR3 consists of 12 residues. In germline, CDR1 is SQVTM, CDR2 ANQGSEA. CDR3 region: CSVPDDGETQYF.

V gene TRBV13 combines with J gene TRBJ2-5; TCRdb gives TRBD2 as the D gene, but with no DNA this cannot be confirmed. This CDR3 contains 18 residues. Germline V gives CDR1 PRHDT, CDR2 FYEKMQ (reference sequence). The chain's CDR3 is CASSFGTSGGAYQETQYF.

The chain uses TRBV28 and TRBJ1-2. Germline CDR1 MDHEN, CDR2 SYDVKM. The CDR3 runs to 14 residues. The CDR3 reads CASSSLGSTYGYTF.

This CDR3 reads CSVVSAGYEQYF. The chain employs TRBV29-1 and TRBJ2-7; there is no DNA to check the TCRdb D call of TRBD2. CDR3 length: 12 amino acids. In germline, CDR1 is SQVTM, CDR2 ANQGSEA.

This chain uses TRBV7-8 with TRBJ2-3; as DNA is missing, the TRBD2 call by TCRdb cannot be tested. The CDR3 is made up of 16 amino acids. The germline V gene has CDR1 SGHVS and CDR2 FQNEAQ. This chain's CDR3 is CASSPRRTSSPDTQYF.

The CDR3 sequence: CAWSPGAGEQFF. J is TRBJ2-1 and V is TRBV30; TCRdb designates TRBD2, a call that cannot be tested without DNA. CDR1 GTSNPN and CDR2 SVGIG come from the germline V gene (reference sequence). The CDR3 runs 12 residues.

The chain employs TRBV4-1 and TRBJ1-1; lacking DNA, the TRBD1 call made by TCRdb goes unchecked. The germline V gene has CDR1 MGHRA and CDR2 YSYEKL. CDR3 length: 16 amino acids. Here the CDR3 reads CASSQVATGGWTEAFF.

This chain connects TRBV4-1 to TRBJ1-1; TCRdb designates TRBD1, a call that cannot be tested without DNA. The CDR3 is 13 amino acids. Germline V gene data show CDR1 as MGHRA and CDR2 as YSYEKL. The CDR3 spells CASSLGRNTEAFF.

The chain has TRBV27 and TRBJ2-7. Germline V CDR1 and CDR2: MNHEY, SMNVEV (reference sequence). The CDR3 contains 12 residues. This CDR3 reads CASRAPTYEQYF.

The chain is built from TRBV28 and TRBJ2-5; no DNA is available, so the TRBD1 call from TCRdb remains unchecked. The germline V gene encodes CDR1 MDHEN and CDR2 SYDVKM. The CDR3 runs to 13 residues. This chain's CDR3 is CASSFEGGETQYF.

This chain joins TRBV7-8 and TRBJ2-1; no DNA is available, so the TRBD1 call from TCRdb remains unchecked. Germline V gene sequence: CDR1 SGHVS, CDR2 FQNEAQ. The CDR3 length is 14 residues. CDR3 amino acids: CASDRDRGYNEQFF.

The V and J genes are TRBV14 and TRBJ2-7; lacking DNA, the TRBD1 call made by TCRdb goes unchecked. CDR1 is SGHDN and CDR2 is FVKESK in the germline V gene. CDR3 length: 14 amino acids. This chain's CDR3 is CASSQEYGTNEQYF.

V and J are TRBV30 and TRBJ1-1. The CDR3 sequence is 11 residues long. Per germline, CDR1 GTSNPN and CDR2 SVGIG (reference sequence). The CDR3 sequence: CAWSWNTEAFF. The entire variable domain, with the rest obtained from reference TRBV30 and TRBJ1-1, is as follows: SQTIHQWPATLVQPVGSPLSLECTVEGTSNPNLYWYRQAAGRGLQLLFYSVGIGQISSEVPQNLSASRPQDRQFILSSKKLLLSDSGFYLCAWSWNTEAFFGQGTRLTVV.

J is TRBJ2-7 and V is TRBV3-1; TCRdb's D gene call, TRBD2, goes unchecked for lack of DNA. CDR3 length equals 14 residues. Germline V gene data show CDR1 as LGHDT and CDR2 as YNNKEL (reference sequence). The CDR3 spells CASSHAGTTSEQYF.

CDR3: CASSLARGMNTEAFF. The chain employs TRBV7-9 and TRBJ1-1. Germline values: CDR1 SEHNR, CDR2 FQNEAQ (reference sequence). The CDR3 is made up of 15 amino acids.

V gene TRBV29-1 combines with J gene TRBJ2-2. CDR3 size: 11 residues. The germline V gene encodes CDR1 SQVTM and CDR2 ANQGSEA. This chain's CDR3 is CSVVDTGELFF.

The V call is TRBV12-3 or TRBV12-4, the J call TRBJ2-2. The CDR3 runs 15 residues. The CDR3 loop reads CASSFAGRRTGELFF.